The entry below describes one T cell receptor beta chain. There is no known antigen for this receptor. No clone much larger than this one lies a single base away; base qualities are absent. Library preparation used 5' RACE. The sequencing machine was an Illumina HiSeq 2500. A second about 6 to 11 cycle PCR used a sample-barcoded 5' primer and a J-beta primer mix. A template-switch 5' adaptor carrying 12 random nucleotides introduced a unique molecular identifier onto each TCR beta cDNA molecule. At least 2.5 million CDR3-containing paired-end reads were obtained from each sample. The Mint cDNA synthesis kit, primed by a TRBC-specific oligonucleotide, was used to synthesize first-strand cDNA from all RNA. After uracil-DNA glycosylase treatment, a first 18-cycle PCR used universal primers M1SS and BC2_uni_R on all cDNA. As for the authors' bioinformatics: For normalization, 1 million high-quality reads were randomly selected from each sample, with every read carrying a distinct molecular identifier. Instead of being binned into consensus sequences, reads that shared molecular identifiers were thrown out. MiTCR, run with a Q25 quality threshold and the strictest error-elimination algorithm, handled CDR3 identification, clonotype clustering and error correction. A nonparametric unseen species model with Euler transformation was used to estimate a lower bound on total TCR beta diversity. The public reads were reprocessed in TCRdb via fastp at Q25 and MiXCR, keeping in-frame beta chains. Every distinct CDR3 protein forms one entry, paired with its most common genes and DNA. The V and J calls and clone size come from TCRdb's table, not from the authors' own analysis. This sample lists approximately 850,000 distinct CDR3 sequences; approximately 48% were detected once. The ten largest account for about 21% of the sample.

Systemically healthy Caucasian individuals from Russia, 39 in total and aged about 6 to 95 years, were included as donors. Approximately 10 milliliters of peripheral blood were collected from each donor into EDTA-treated Vacutainer tubes. PBMCs were isolated by Ficoll-Paque density-gradient centrifugation, with at least 7 million obtained per sample. Total RNA, at least 5 micrograms per sample, was extracted from PBMCs with Trizol reagent. For every donor, flow cytometry on a PBMC aliquot measured the percentage of naive CD45RAhigh/CD27high T cells. The CDR3 contains 13 residues, cysteine and phenylalanine counted. The entry retains the CDR3 DNA only, 39 bases that are in frame from base 1. CDR1 is given as MNHNS and CDR2 as SASEGT, both from the germline V gene. The junction shows trimming of 2 bases on V and 2 bases on J, plus 7 bases between the germline ends. These data belong to a study of blood T cells in healthy people across ages (dated by TCRdb to between 2014 and 2017). For the wider study: In model experiments, template switching captured roughly one uniquely barcoded TCR beta cDNA molecule for every two T cells. To avoid experimental bias, donors of different ages were distributed randomly across sequencing lanes. Using the same blood draw, the study looked at two additional independent replicas of 1 million unique cDNA reads for two donors, one aged 18 to 29 and the other aged 80 or older. Four age groups were formed from the donors: young (average approximately 15 years), middle-aged (approximately 39), aged (roughly 59) and long-lived (about 80). Age-related changes in TCR beta repertoire diversity were measured in the study by deep sequencing normalized with unique cDNA molecular identifiers.

What the work shows at the level of the full study, not this receptor alone: Compared with the aged group, more naive CD4+ T cells, fewer expanded clones and increased TCR diversity were shown by the long-lived group, suggesting age selection. Observed TCR beta diversity per million T cells fell roughly linearly with age, and a significant reduction was already apparent by age approximately 40. There was a strong correlation between observed TCR beta diversity and the percentage of naive T cells measured by flow cytometry. Because donor CMV infection status was unknown, age-related changes in expanded clonotypes were potentially confounded. Because profiling used bulk unsorted PBMCs, naive and antigen-experienced compartments could not be compared conclusively. Total diversity estimates from one million sequenced T cells were considered lower bounds and underestimates.

The V and J segments used are TRBV6-1 and TRBJ2-7, with TRBD1 perhaps the D gene, on 5 matching bases. The receptor was isolated from a man in his fifties or sixties in good health. Specimen: blood. The bases read TGTGCCAGCAGTGAAACCAGGGCCTACGAGCAGTACTTC. Its product reads: CASSETRAYEQYF.